This TCR beta chain appears in the sequencing data of a study of blood T cell repertoires in COVID-19. The CDR3 sequence is 14 residues long. V dropped 6 bases and J dropped 4 bases, with 15 bases sitting between them. CDR1 SGHTA and CDR2 FQGTGA come from the germline V gene. Produced via immunoSEQ multiplex PCR; TCRdb's table is partial and in-frame only. Among over 150,000 clones listed, 70% to 90% were seen once. The genes are TRBV7-3 and TRBJ1-2; D uncertain. The sequencing input was peripheral blood. The TCR was taken from a middle-aged man with acute or convalescent COVID-19. The CDR3 reads CASRGLRGSYGYTF. The CDR3, as DNA: TGTGCCAGCAGGGGCCTTAGAGGGTCCTATGGCTACACCTTC.